This entry lists 10 T cell receptor beta chains sequenced from one sample in a study of T cells in localized non-small cell lung cancer. This table comes from immunoSEQ multiplex PCR, and its TCRdb copy is limited to in-frame clones, with some not included. This sample yields about 82,000 clones, of which over 70% are seen a single time; 15% to 20% belongs to the top ten. Sequencing was performed on PBMCs, taken before any cancer treatment. The receptors derive from a man aged 40 to 75 with stage II squamous cell lung carcinoma.

The chain employs TRBV5-1 and TRBJ2-1; 12 nucleotides line up with TRBD2. The junction had 5 bases not matched to a gene; V was cut back by 2 bases and J by 2 bases. This CDR3 is 17 amino acids long. Per germline, CDR1 SGHRS and CDR2 YFSETQ. The CDR3 reads CASSLLAGGKTYNEQFF. In nucleotides, the CDR3 is TGCGCCAGCAGCTTACTAGCGGGAGGCAAGACCTACAATGAGCAGTTCTTC.

V usage is TRBV5-1 and J usage is TRBJ2-3; 7 nucleotides match TRBD1. Per the germline V gene, CDR1 is SGHRS and CDR2 is YFSETQ. The V segment lost 3 bases and the J segment 2 bases; nucleotides outside the gene matches: 9. The CDR3 has 16 residues. CDR3 protein: CASSYRDRGATDTQYF. The CDR3 DNA follows: TGCGCCAGCAGCTACCGGGACAGAGGCGCCACAGATACGCAGTATTTT.

The chain links TRBV4-1 to TRBJ1-1; D is undetermined. Trimming pared 4 bases from V and 1 base from J, leaving 7 bases between. CDR1 MGHRA and CDR2 YSYEKL come from the germline V gene. The CDR3 has 13 residues. CDR3 region: CASSPGENTEAFF. CDR3 DNA sequence: TGCGCCAGCAGCCCTGGGGAGAACACTGAAGCTTTCTTT.

The chain links TRBV5-1 to TRBJ2-5; 7 positions agree with TRBD1. Matching the DNA end better, TRBJ2-7 makes the J call doubtful. Looked up from germline, CDR1 is SGHRS and CDR2 is YFSETQ. CDR3 size: 14 residues. CDR3 sequence: CASSFGTVSYEQYF. CDR3 bases: TGCGCCAGCAGCTTCGGGACAGTCTCCTACGAGCAGTACTTC.

The V gene is TRBV2, the J gene TRBJ2-5; the match to TRBD2 covers 16 bases. CDR1 and CDR2 (germline): SNHLY, FYNNEI. There are 16 residues in the CDR3. Trimming took 8 bases from V and 11 from J; bases not matched to a gene: 14. CDR3: CASDPGTSGGAGEQYF. CDR3 coding DNA: TGTGCCAGCGACCCCGGGACTAGCGGGGGGGCCGGTGAGCAGTACTTC.

The chain uses TRBV11-2 and TRBJ2-7; the D is unclear. V gave up 0 bases and J gave up 2 bases, with 8 bases separating them. The germline V gene has CDR1 SGHAT and CDR2 FQNNGV. The CDR3 length is 14 residues. CDR3 nucleotides: TGTGCCAGCAGCTTAGACCGAATGACCTACGAGCAGTACTTC. Protein sequence: CASSLDRMTYEQYF.

The CDR3 reads CASSYSAVNSGNTIYF. DNA for the CDR3: TGTGCCAGCAGTTACTCGGCCGTCAACTCTGGAAACACCATATATTTT. The V gene is TRBV6-6, the J gene TRBJ1-3; no clear D gene. This CDR3 region has 16 residues. Trimming took 0 bases from V and 0 from J, leaving 9 bases between them. CDR1 and CDR2 (germline): MNHNY, SVGAGI (reference sequence).

The chain's CDR3 is CASSPPTGELFF. CDR3 in DNA: TGTGCCAGCAGTCCCCCCACCGGGGAGCTGTTTTTT. The chain has TRBV7-2 and TRBJ2-2, with D unresolved. Germline-derived CDR1 and CDR2 are SGHTA and FQGNSA. The ends were cut back, 6 bases at V and 4 bases at J, with 6 bases in the middle. The CDR3 loop spans 12 amino acids.

This chain joins TRBV19 and TRBJ1-6; TRBD1 matches at 9 bases. The trim removed 5 bases at V and 7 bases at J, leaving 12 bases unmatched. Per the germline V gene, CDR1 is LNHDA and CDR2 is SQIVND (reference sequence). The CDR3 sequence is 17 residues long. In DNA form, the CDR3 reads TGTGCCAGTAGTGTTTCGGGACAGGGAATCCGAAATTCACCCCTCCACTTT. Amino acids: CASSVSGQGIRNSPLHF.

The chain combines TRBV9 with TRBJ2-1; no definite D call. CDR3 length equals 13 residues. From germline, CDR1 is SGDLS and CDR2 YYNGEE. Trimming removed 4 bases at V and 4 bases at J, with 9 bases between. CDR3 in amino acids: CASSTPSYNEQFF. Written as DNA, the CDR3 is TGTGCCAGCAGCACTCCAAGTTACAATGAGCAGTTCTTC.